The T cell receptor beta chain described here comes from a study of control samples from healthy donors and cancer patients. Clones were read by immunoSEQ multiplex PCR, and TCRdb kept only the in-frame ones, dropping some. The sample lists about 100,000 clones; more than 85% were seen once. CDR3 length: 13 residues. Germline V gives CDR1 SQVTM, CDR2 ANQGSEA. Trimming left V 3 bases short and J 3 bases short, with 9 bases between. Sequenced sample: blood. This TCR came from a woman in her forties or fifties in good health. The chain combines TRBV29-1 with TRBJ1-5; weak D call: TRBD1 (6 bases). The CDR3 region has the DNA TGCAGCGTTGAGGCAGGGGTCAATCAGCCCCAGCATTTT. It yields the protein CSVEAGVNQPQHF.